The sequence of this T cell receptor beta chain was determined in a study of control samples from healthy donors and cancer patients. The table came from immunoSEQ multiplex PCR; TCRdb's copy has only in-frame clones and leaves some out. The sample has 400,000 to 500,000 clones, about nine tenths seen once. Trimming took off 1 base at V and 0 bases at J, with 9 bases between the two ends. In germline, CDR1 is MDHEN, CDR2 SYDVKM. The CDR3 contains 15 residues. The material sequenced was PBMCs. This TCR was sampled from a man aged 40-49 years with head and neck cancer. The chain joins TRBV28 to TRBJ1-1; D is ambiguous. CDR3 coding DNA: TGTGCCAGCAGTTTATATACAAGTATGAACACTGAAGCTTTCTTT. Its protein product is CASSLYTSMNTEAFF. Full variable domain (remainder filled in from reference TRBV28 and TRBJ1-1): DVKVTQSSRYLVKRTGEKVFLECVQDMDHENMFWYRQDPGLGLRLIYFSYDVKMKEKGDIPEGYSVSREKKERFSLILESASTNQTSMYLCASSLYTSMNTEAFFGQGTRLTVV.